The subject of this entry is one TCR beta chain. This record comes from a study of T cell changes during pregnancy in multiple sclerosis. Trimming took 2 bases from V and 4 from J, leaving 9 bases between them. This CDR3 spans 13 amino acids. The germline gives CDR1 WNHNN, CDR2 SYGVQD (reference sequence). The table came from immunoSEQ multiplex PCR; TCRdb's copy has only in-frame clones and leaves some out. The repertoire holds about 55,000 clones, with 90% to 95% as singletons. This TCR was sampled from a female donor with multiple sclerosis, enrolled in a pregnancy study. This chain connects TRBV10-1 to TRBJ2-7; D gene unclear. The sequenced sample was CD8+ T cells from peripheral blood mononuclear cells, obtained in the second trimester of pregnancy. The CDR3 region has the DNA TGCGCCAGCAGTGAGAACAGATATTACGAGCAGTACTTC. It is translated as CASSENRYYEQYF.